A single sample is the source of the 9 T cell receptor beta chains below, sequenced in a study of blood T cell repertoires in COVID-19. Profiling relied on immunoSEQ multiplex PCR, and the TCRdb table lists in-frame clones only, not all of them. The sample holds about 220,000 clones, about 86% seen once. The specimen was peripheral blood. The receptors come from a woman in her fifties or sixties with acute or convalescent COVID-19.

This sequence joins TRBV6-5 and TRBJ1-2, with 7 bases aligning to TRBD1. V trimming: 8 bases; J trimming: 7 bases; junction bases outside the gene matches: 10. The CDR3 totals 13 residues. CDR1 and CDR2 from the germline V gene are MNHEY and SVGAGI. CDR3 residues: CASARGREVGYTF. In DNA form, the CDR3 reads TGTGCCAGCGCTAGGGGGCGCGAGGTTGGCTACACCTTC.

The J gene is TRBJ2-1, the V gene TRBV7-6; 11 positions agree with TRBD2. V lost 7 bases, J lost 4 bases, and 3 bases stayed unmatched. Germline V gives CDR1 SGHVS, CDR2 FNYEAQ. The CDR3 is made up of 14 amino acids. CDR3 sequence: CASTSGGFYNEQFF. CDR3 bases: TGTGCCAGCACTAGCGGGGGGTTTTACAATGAGCAGTTCTTC.

This sequence joins TRBV7-2 and TRBJ2-3; D remains ambiguous. Germline CDR1 SGHTA, CDR2 FQGNSA. V was pared by 5 bases and J by 1 base, with 10 bases between. The CDR3 runs to 14 residues. The CDR3 sequence: CASSLVARTDTQYF. CDR3 bases: TGTGCCAGCAGCCTAGTGGCCCGCACAGATACGCAGTATTTT.

The chain carries TRBV10-3 and TRBJ2-7; D might be TRBD2 (6 bases). Germline CDR1 is ENHRY and CDR2 is SYGVKD. The V gene lost 2 bases and the J gene lost 4 bases, with 12 bases spanning the gap. This CDR3 is 14 amino acids long. This CDR3 reads CAISEGGARYEQYF. As DNA, the CDR3 is TGTGCCATCAGTGAGGGAGGGGCTCGGTACGAGCAGTACTTC.

The chain has TRBV3-1 (or the pseudogene TRBV3-2) and TRBJ1-1, with D unclear. Per germline, CDR1 LGHDT and CDR2 YNNKEL (reference sequence). The CDR3 extends over 13 amino acids. V was trimmed by 1 base and J by 4 bases, leaving 7 bases between them. The CDR3 DNA follows: TGTGCCAGCAGCCAAGGTCCTCTCACTGAAGCTTTCTTT. Its protein product is CASSQGPLTEAFF.

This clone has only a few counts. The chain is built from TRBV28 and TRBJ1-1; 8 nucleotides line up with TRBD1. The CDR3 has 16 residues. Germline-derived CDR1 and CDR2 are MDHEN and SYDVKM. With 5 bases clipped from V and 1 base from J, the junction kept 9 bases outside the gene matches. The CDR3 DNA sequence: TGTGCCAGCAGTATACTCGGACAGGGAGAGAACACTGAAGCTTTCTTT. Translating gives CASSILGQGENTEAFF.

The genes are TRBV11-2 and TRBJ1-2; D not resolved. CDR1 is SGHAT and CDR2 is FQNNGV in the germline V gene. The CDR3 contains 18 residues. V was pared by 1 base and J by 6 bases, with 24 bases between. DNA for the CDR3: TGTGCCAGCAGCTTAGGAGGTGCTGCAAGAGGGCGAATAGATGGCTACACCTTC. It yields the protein CASSLGGAARGRIDGYTF.

This chain links TRBV4-2 with TRBJ1-2; D uncertain. This CDR3 comprises 13 residues. The germline CDR1 and CDR2 sequences are LGHNA and YNFKEQ. V was clipped by 0 bases and J by 6 bases, with 8 bases between them. The CDR3 DNA follows: TGTGCCAGCAGCCAAGATGTACAGAATGGCTACACCTTC. The encoded protein is CASSQDVQNGYTF.

The chain joins TRBV5-1 to TRBJ2-7; 10 bases map to TRBD1. Germline V gives CDR1 SGHRS, CDR2 YFSETQ. V was pared by 6 bases and J by 6 bases, with 12 bases of the junction left unmatched. CDR3 size: 15 residues. CDR3 nucleotides: TGCGCCAGCACCAACCAGGGGACAGGGGATTCCGAGCAGTACTTC. Its protein is CASTNQGTGDSEQYF. Together with reference TRBV5-1 and TRBJ2-7, the CDR3 gives the full variable domain: KAGVTQTPRYLIKTRGQQVTLSCSPISGHRSVSWYQQTPGQGLQFLFEYFSETQRNKGNFPGRFSGRQFSNSRSEMNVSTLELGDSALYLCASTNQGTGDSEQYFGPGTRLTVT.